These 20 T cell receptor beta chains share one sample of origin, sequenced in a study of blood T cells in healthy people across ages. For the second PCR, which ran for about 7 to 12 cycles, a sample-barcoded 5' primer and a J-beta primer mix were used. One entry per CDR3 protein, called by TCRdb with MiXCR from the 5' RACE reads. The data show hundreds of thousands of distinct CDR3 sequences, roughly three fifths seen once. The sample taken for sequencing was blood. Receptors were obtained from a man aged 35-49 years in good health.

The chain links TRBV5-1 to TRBJ2-1; possibly TRBD2 for D (5 bases). This CDR3 comprises 14 residues. Germline-derived CDR1 and CDR2 are SGHRS and YFSETQ. V lost 0 bases to trimming and J lost 7 bases, with 11 bases between them. For the CDR3, the DNA is TGCGCCAGCAGCTTGGTCCAGACTAAGAATGAGCAGTTCTTC. Its protein product is CASSLVQTKNEQFF.

The chain links TRBV25-1 to TRBJ2-7; D not certain. Trimming left V 9 bases short and J 2 bases short, with 2 bases between. The CDR3 totals 9 residues. Germline-derived CDR1 and CDR2 are MGHDK and SYGVNS. The CDR3 bases are TGTGCCAGAACCTACGAGCAGTACTTC. This gives the protein CARTYEQYF.

V usage is TRBV12-3 or TRBV12-4 and J usage is TRBJ2-1; 7 bases are a match to TRBD2. V was pared by 2 bases and J by 4 bases, with 5 bases of the junction left unmatched. The CDR3 contains 15 residues. CDR3 sequence: CASSLRLAKYNEQFF. Written as DNA, the CDR3 is TGTGCCAGCAGTTTAAGACTAGCAAAATACAATGAGCAGTTCTTC.

By sample share, this clonotype is medium-sized (0.01 to 0.1%). V is TRBV7-2 and J is TRBJ2-5, with D unclear. This CDR3 is 13 amino acids long. The V and J ends lost 2 bases and 4 bases respectively, with 8 bases between them. The germline V gene encodes CDR1 SGHTA and CDR2 FQGNSA. The CDR3 protein is CASSLNPRETQYF. The CDR3 DNA reads as TGTGCCAGCAGCTTAAACCCCCGAGAGACCCAGTACTTC. Full variable domain (remainder filled in from reference TRBV7-2 and TRBJ2-5): GAGVSQSPSNKVTEKGKDVELRCDPISGHTALYWYRQSLGQGLEFLIYFQGNSAPDKSGLPSDRFSAERTGGSVSTLTIQRTQQEDSAVYLCASSLNPRETQYFGPGTRLLVL.

The chain employs TRBV27 and TRBJ1-1; unclear D gene. Germline CDR1 and CDR2: MNHEY and SMNVEV (reference sequence). V gave up 0 bases and J gave up 5 bases, with 10 bases separating them. This CDR3 comprises 14 residues. CDR3 in DNA: TGTGCCAGCAGTTTATCCACAGCGATGACTGAAGCTTTCTTT. This codes for CASSLSTAMTEAFF.

This chain uses TRBV7-9 with TRBJ2-1; 8 nucleotides line up with TRBD2. CDR1 is SEHNR, CDR2 FQNEAQ, per germline (reference sequence). V gave up 8 bases and J gave up 8 bases; unmatched junction bases: 8. This CDR3 has 13 residues. CDR3 residues: CASGEMTSDEQFF. The CDR3, as DNA: TGTGCCAGCGGTGAAATGACTAGCGATGAGCAGTTCTTC.

The rearrangement joins TRBV3-1 to TRBJ2-7; 7 bases are a match to TRBD2. The CDR3 is 15 residues long. Germline loops: CDR1 LGHDT, CDR2 YNNKEL (reference sequence). With V trimmed by 5 bases and J by 0 bases, 7 bases remained unmatched. The CDR3 is CASSSAGGSSYEQYF. The CDR3, as DNA: TGTGCCAGCAGCTCGGCCGGCGGGAGCTCCTACGAGCAGTACTTC.

The V call is TRBV27, the J call TRBJ2-5, with 7 bases that match TRBD1. Germline loops: CDR1 MNHEY, CDR2 SMNVEV (reference sequence). The junction had 9 bases not matched to a gene; V was cut back by 4 bases and J by 4 bases. The CDR3 length is 15 residues. The CDR3 loop reads CASSSLTGNTETQYF. The CDR3 nucleotides read TGTGCCAGCAGTTCACTGACAGGGAATACAGAGACCCAGTACTTC.

The genes are TRBV7-3 and TRBJ2-1; perhaps D is TRBD1 or TRBD2 (5 bases each). With 4 bases removed from V and 9 bases from J, the gap between germline ends came to 13 bases. Germline CDR1 and CDR2: SGHTA and FQGTGA. The CDR3 is made up of 13 amino acids. The CDR3 is CASSSPGPGEQFF. The CDR3 DNA sequence: TGTGCCAGCAGCTCCCCGGGGCCCGGTGAGCAGTTCTTC.

The CDR3 here is CASTPRNYGYTF. CDR3 nucleotide sequence: TGTGCCAGCACCCCCAGGAACTATGGCTACACCTTC. The chain links TRBV2 to TRBJ1-2; D is uncertain. Germline V gene lookup returns CDR1 SNHLY and CDR2 FYNNEI. This CDR3 has 12 amino acids. Trimming shortened V by 7 bases and J by 2 bases, and 8 bases separated the two germline ends. Full variable domain (missing parts from reference TRBV2 and TRBJ1-2): EPEVTQTPSHQVTQMGQEVILRCVPISNHLYFYWYRQILGQKVEFLVSFYNNEISEKSEIFDDQFSVERPDGSNFTLKIRSTKLEDSAMYFCASTPRNYGYTFGSGTRLTVV.

The V gene is TRBV3-1, the J gene TRBJ2-1; 13 positions match TRBD2. This CDR3 spans 16 amino acids. The germline CDR1 and CDR2 sequences are LGHDT and YNNKEL (reference sequence). V trimming: 6 bases; J trimming: 7 bases; junction bases outside the gene matches: 9. CDR3 protein: CASRRTGTSGMNEQFF. The CDR3, as DNA: TGTGCCAGCAGGCGTACCGGGACTAGCGGGATGAATGAGCAGTTCTTC.

V and J are TRBV7-2 and TRBJ2-3, with TRBD2 identical over 8 bases. Germline CDR1 reads SGHTA; CDR2 reads FQGNSA. V lost 5 bases to trimming and J lost 4 bases; unmatched junction nucleotides: 14. This CDR3 has 17 amino acids. The CDR3 DNA follows: TGTGCCAGCAGCCCTAACTCTCTCCGGGGGGGCCCAGATACGCAGTATTTT. It encodes CASSPNSLRGGPDTQYF.

This sequence joins TRBV7-9 and TRBJ2-7, with 7 bases identical to TRBD2. Germline-derived CDR1 and CDR2 are SEHNR and FQNEAQ (reference sequence). With V trimmed by 6 bases and J by 6 bases, 5 bases remained unmatched. The CDR3 runs 12 residues. Here the CDR3 reads CASRAGTSEQYF. CDR3 coding DNA: TGTGCCAGCAGAGCGGGGACTTCCGAGCAGTACTTC. Based on the CDR3 plus reference TRBV7-9 and TRBJ2-7, the full variable domain is DTGVSQNPRHKITKRGQNVTFRCDPISEHNRLYWYRQTLGQGPEFLTYFQNEAQLEKSRLLSDRFSAERPKGSFSTLEIQRTEQGDSAMYLCASRAGTSEQYFGPGTRLTVT.

CDR3 protein: CASSFGSGAGANVLTF. CDR3 nucleotides: TGTGCCAGCAGTTTCGGTTCTGGGGCTGGGGCCAACGTCCTGACTTTC. This chain joins TRBV28 and TRBJ2-6; D gene ambiguous. This CDR3 has 16 amino acids. V was trimmed by 3 bases and J by 2 bases, leaving 11 bases between them. Per the germline V gene, CDR1 is MDHEN and CDR2 is SYDVKM.

The DNA for the CDR3 is TGTGCCAGCAGAGATATAGACACCTACGAGCAGTACTTC. Translated, it gives CASRDIDTYEQYF. The gene calls are TRBV28 and TRBJ2-7; D call uncertain. This CDR3 comprises 13 residues. Trimming shortened V by 6 bases and J by 2 bases, and 11 bases separated the two germline ends. Germline CDR1 is MDHEN and CDR2 is SYDVKM.

This clonotype was observed a few times. The gene calls are TRBV27 and TRBJ1-2; 7 bases line up with TRBD1. Unmatched junction bases numbered 4, after V lost 5 bases and J lost 4 bases. Germline V gene lookup returns CDR1 MNHEY and CDR2 SMNVEV (reference sequence). There are 13 residues in the CDR3. Written as DNA, the CDR3 is TGTGCCAGCAGTATTGGGACAGCCTATGGCTACACCTTC. Protein product: CASSIGTAYGYTF.

This clonotype was seen a few times. J is TRBJ2-1 and V is TRBV5-1, with D possibly TRBD1 on 5 matching bases. CDR1 and CDR2 (germline): SGHRS, YFSETQ. This CDR3 contains 16 residues. V was clipped by 0 bases and J by 6 bases, with 16 bases between them. The CDR3 nucleotides read TGCGCCAGCAGCTTGGATTGGAGACAGATACTCAATGAGCAGTTCTTC. As protein: CASSLDWRQILNEQFF.

With respect to this clonotype: The junction departs from germline at one end; a sequencing error may be responsible. This chain connects TRBV5-1 to TRBJ1-1; 9 bases match TRBD1. This CDR3 has 15 amino acids. Germline V gene sequence: CDR1 SGHRS, CDR2 YFSETQ. This CDR3 is CASSYPGTGNTETFF. CDR3 DNA: TGCGCCAGCAGCTATCCTGGGACAGGGAACACTGAAACTTTCTTT. Combining the CDR3 with reference TRBV5-1 and TRBJ1-1 gives the whole variable domain KAGVTQTPRYLIKTRGQQVTLSCSPISGHRSVSWYQQTPGQGLQFLFEYFSETQRNKGNFPGRFSGRQFSNSRSEMNVSTLELGDSALYLCASSYPGTGNTETFFGQGTRLTVV.

This clonotype appeared a few times. The chain uses TRBV29-1 and TRBJ2-7; 11 bases are shared with TRBD1. CDR3 size: 16 residues. Trimming took 0 bases from V and 3 from J; bases not matched to a gene: 7. From germline, CDR1 is SQVTM and CDR2 ANQGSEA. The CDR3 here is CSVEDAPGQGDYEQYF. For the CDR3, the DNA is TGCAGCGTTGAAGATGCCCCGGGACAGGGGGACTACGAGCAGTACTTC.

The chain employs TRBV7-2 and TRBJ2-7; D is uncertain. With 4 bases removed from V and 3 bases from J, the gap between germline ends came to 7 bases. Germline values: CDR1 SGHTA, CDR2 FQGNSA. This CDR3 spans 12 amino acids. The CDR3 nucleotides read TGTGCCAGCAGCTCCTACAGCTACGAGCAGTACTTC. It encodes CASSSYSYEQYF.